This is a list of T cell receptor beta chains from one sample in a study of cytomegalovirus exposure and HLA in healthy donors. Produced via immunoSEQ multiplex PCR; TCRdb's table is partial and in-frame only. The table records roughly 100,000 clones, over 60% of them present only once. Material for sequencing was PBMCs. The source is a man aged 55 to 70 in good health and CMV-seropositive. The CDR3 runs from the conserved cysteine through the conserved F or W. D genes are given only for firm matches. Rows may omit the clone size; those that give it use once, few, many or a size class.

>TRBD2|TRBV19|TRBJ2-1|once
CASSVRLAGPHNEQFF
TGTGCCAGTAGTGTTCGACTAGCGGGGCCCCACAATGAGCAGTTCTTC
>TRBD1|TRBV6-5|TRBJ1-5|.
CASSYSYRGDQPQHF
TGTGCCAGCAGTTACTCCTACAGGGGGGACCAGCCCCAGCATTTT
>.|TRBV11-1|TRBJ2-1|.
CASSLELSGFFNEQFF
TGTGCCAGCAGCTTAGAGCTGAGCGGGTTTTTCAATGAGCAGTTCTTC
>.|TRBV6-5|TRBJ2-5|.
CASSMTVQETQYF
TGTGCCAGCAGCATGACAGTACAAGAGACCCAGTACTTC
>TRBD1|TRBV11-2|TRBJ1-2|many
CASSPGQDYGYTF
TGTGCCAGCAGCCCAGGACAGGACTATGGCTACACCTTC
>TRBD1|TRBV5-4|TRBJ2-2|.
CASSVNRGANTGELFF
TGTGCCAGCAGCGTCAACAGGGGCGCGAACACCGGGGAGCTGTTTTTT
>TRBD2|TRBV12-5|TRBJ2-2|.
CASGRGGVGELFF
TGTGCTAGTGGTCGGGGGGGAGTCGGGGAGCTGTTTTTT
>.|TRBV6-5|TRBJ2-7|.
CASSNKYEQYF
TGTGCCAGCAGTAACAAGTACGAGCAGTACTTC
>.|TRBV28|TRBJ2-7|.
CASSSTYEQYF
TGTGCCAGCAGTTCTACCTACGAGCAGTACTTC
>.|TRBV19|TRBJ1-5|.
CASSIPPYNQPQHF
TGTGCCAGTAGTATCCCCCCCTATAATCAGCCCCAGCATTTT
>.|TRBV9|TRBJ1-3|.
CASSAGGAVRGNTIYF
TGTGCCAGCAGCGCGGGGGGGGCAGTAAGGGGAAACACCATATATTTT
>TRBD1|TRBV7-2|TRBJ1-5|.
CASSPPGTGNQPQHF
TGTGCCAGCAGCCCTCCAGGGACAGGCAATCAGCCCCAGCATTTT
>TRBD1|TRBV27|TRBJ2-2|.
CASSDRVMANTGELFF
TGTGCCAGCAGTGACAGGGTTATGGCTAACACCGGGGAGCTGTTTTTT
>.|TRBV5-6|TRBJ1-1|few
CASSLAGRLEAFF
TGTGCCAGCAGCTTGGCCGGCAGGCTTGAAGCTTTCTTT
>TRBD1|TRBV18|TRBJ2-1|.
CASSPMGQAGGNEQFF
TGTGCCAGCTCACCCATGGGACAGGCTGGGGGCAATGAGCAGTTCTTC
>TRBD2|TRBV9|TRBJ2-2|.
CASSGGGARTGELFF
TGTGCCAGCAGCGGCGGGGGGGCGAGAACCGGGGAGCTGTTTTTT
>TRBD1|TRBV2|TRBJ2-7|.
CASSEDRGPPEQYF
TGTGCCAGCAGTGAAGACAGGGGGCCCCCCGAGCAGTACTTC
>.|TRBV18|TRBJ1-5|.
CASSPGQSRRNQPQHF
TGTGCCAGCTCACCCGGACAGAGCAGGCGGAATCAGCCCCAGCATTTT
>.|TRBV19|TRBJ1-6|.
CASKNRENSPLHF
TGTGCCAGTAAGAACAGGGAGAATTCACCCCTCCACTTT
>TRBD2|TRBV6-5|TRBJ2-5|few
CASRRRGGFTQYF
TGTGCCAGCAGGAGGCGGGGGGGGTTCACCCAGTACTTC
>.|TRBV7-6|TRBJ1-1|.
CASSERDGRPLEAFF
TGTGCCAGCAGCGAAAGGGACGGGAGACCGCTTGAAGCTTTCTTT
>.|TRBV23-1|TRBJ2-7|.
CASSRHWISYEQYF
TGCGCCAGCAGCCGACACTGGATTTCCTACGAGCAGTACTTC
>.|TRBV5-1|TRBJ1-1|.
CASSFGGYTEAFF
TGCGCCAGCAGCTTCGGGGGTTATACTGAAGCTTTCTTT
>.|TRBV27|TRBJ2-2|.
CASSLLGRVGAGELFF
TGTGCCAGCAGTTTATTAGGCAGGGTAGGAGCCGGGGAGCTGTTTTTT
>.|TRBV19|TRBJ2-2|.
CASSTGPRQGRSFYTGELFF
TGTGCCAGTAGTACAGGGCCTCGGCAGGGCCGAAGTTTTTACACCGGGGAGCTGTTTTTT
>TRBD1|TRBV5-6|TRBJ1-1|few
CASSQKGTGNTEAFF
TGTGCCAGCAGCCAGAAAGGGACAGGGAACACTGAAGCTTTCTTT
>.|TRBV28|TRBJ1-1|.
CASSFPGTGTEAFF
TGTGCCAGCAGTTTTCCGGGGACTGGCACTGAAGCTTTCTTT
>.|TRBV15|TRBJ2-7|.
CATSRDRTSSDEQYF
TGTGCCACCAGCAGAGACAGGACTTCGAGCGACGAGCAGTACTTC